Each of the 24 T cell receptor beta chains below was sequenced from the same sample in a study of cytomegalovirus exposure and HLA in healthy donors. With 60 Vbeta and 13 Jbeta primers, the PCR was carried out. TCRdb keeps only in-frame clones here, not all; method: immunoSEQ multiplex PCR. Of some 150,000 clones in the sample, about 85% were seen once. Sequenced input: PBMCs. The receptors shown here come from a woman in her forties or fifties in good health and CMV-seropositive.

The V and J genes are TRBV5-1 and TRBJ1-2; D is unresolved. Trimming took 0 bases from V and 8 from J, leaving 14 bases between them. The CDR3 loop spans 14 amino acids. Germline V gives CDR1 SGHRS, CDR2 YFSETQ. CDR3 coding DNA: TGCGCCAGCAGCTTGGAGTCAGAGGCTGGGGGCTACACCTTC. This translates into CASSLESEAGGYTF.

The rearrangement uses TRBV7-8 and TRBJ2-5; 8 bases line up with TRBD2. Trimming removed 10 bases from V and 4 bases from J; junction bases left unmatched: 8. CDR3 length: 13 residues. Germline values: CDR1 SGHVS, CDR2 FQNEAQ. The CDR3 DNA reads as TGTGCCACGCGGGGACTAGTCACAGAGACCCAGTACTTC. Its translation: CATRGLVTETQYF.

The V and J genes are TRBV4-2 and TRBJ2-5, with a possible D match to TRBD2 (7 bases). This CDR3 spans 15 amino acids. Germline values: CDR1 LGHNA, CDR2 YNFKEQ. V lost 1 base and J 3 bases, leaving 12 bases between the germline ends. The CDR3 region has the DNA TGTGCCAGCAGCCAAGTTCGGGGGGCCAAAGAGACCCAGTACTTC. It translates to CASSQVRGAKETQYF.

This rearrangement joins TRBV9 to TRBJ1-2; no reliable D call. V gave up 2 bases and J gave up 8 bases, with 13 bases separating them. The CDR3 has 13 residues. Germline V gene data show CDR1 as SGDLS and CDR2 as YYNGEE. The CDR3 loop is CASSVRPREGYTF. DNA for the CDR3: TGTGCCAGCAGCGTTCGGCCTCGGGAAGGCTACACCTTC.

This chain joins TRBV7-2 and TRBJ2-7, with 8 bases fitting TRBD1. Trimming took 5 bases from V and 1 from J; bases not matched to a gene: 7. Germline V gives CDR1 SGHTA, CDR2 FQGNSA. The CDR3 extends over 15 amino acids. The CDR3 DNA is TGTGCCAGCAGCCCCCGGACAGGGCTTTCCTACGAGCAGTACTTC. Amino acid sequence: CASSPRTGLSYEQYF.

The chain joins TRBV6-5 to TRBJ1-1; perhaps TRBD1 as D (6 bases). Trimming cost V 0 bases and J 4 bases, with 15 bases left between them. Germline-derived CDR1 and CDR2 are MNHEY and SVGAGI. The CDR3 contains 16 residues. The CDR3 nucleotides read TGTGCCAGCAGTTACTCCACAGGGCAAGCCGGCACTGAAGCTTTCTTT. Translation: CASSYSTGQAGTEAFF.

The chain employs TRBV7-9 and TRBJ2-3; D may be TRBD1 (6 bases). The V gene lost 5 bases and the J gene lost 7 bases, with 19 bases spanning the gap. Germline V gives CDR1 SEHNR, CDR2 FQNEAQ (reference sequence). This CDR3 region has 15 residues. CDR3 in DNA: TGTGCCAGCAGCCCCGTGCCAGGGGTAGTAAATACGCAGTATTTT. It encodes CASSPVPGVVNTQYF.

This clone is a singleton in its sample. This chain joins TRBV25-1 and TRBJ1-2, with D possibly being TRBD1 (6 bases). Trimming removed 0 bases at V and 6 bases at J, with 11 bases between. The CDR3 extends over 14 amino acids. CDR1 is MGHDK, CDR2 SYGVNS, per germline. The CDR3 DNA follows: TGTGCCAGCAGTGAATACGGGACACAGGATGGCTACACCTTC. Its translation is CASSEYGTQDGYTF.

The chain combines TRBV5-4 with TRBJ1-6, with D possibly matching TRBD1 (6 bases). Germline V gene lookup returns CDR1 SGHNT and CDR2 YYREEE (reference sequence). The CDR3 has 15 residues. The germline V and J ends were trimmed by 0 bases and 9 bases, with 13 bases remaining between them. The CDR3 nucleotides are TGTGCCAGCAGCTTGGGGGGACATGGGAGTTCACCCCTCCACTTT. This codes for CASSLGGHGSSPLHF.

The chain has TRBV2 and TRBJ1-5, with D maybe TRBD1 (6 bases). The CDR3 runs 12 residues. V was pared by 9 bases and J by 6 bases, with 12 bases between. The germline CDR1 and CDR2 sequences are SNHLY and FYNNEI. In DNA, the CDR3 is TGTGCCAGTAGGGGGTCGCTTCAGCCCCAGCATTTT. Its protein product is CASRGSLQPQHF.

On this clone: Distinct nucleotide sequences in the sample also encode this CDR3. The rearrangement links TRBV6-1 to TRBJ1-5; D is possibly TRBD1 (6 bases). Germline lookup yields CDR1 MNHNS and CDR2 SASEGT. CDR3 length: 12 amino acids. V was pared by 6 bases and J by 4 bases, with 7 bases between. The CDR3 DNA is TGTGCCAGCAGACAGGGAAATCAGCCCCAGCATTTT. It translates to CASRQGNQPQHF.

This clone was seen a handful of times. The chain links TRBV27 to TRBJ2-5; no firm D call. Germline V lookup: CDR1 MNHEY, CDR2 SMNVEV (reference sequence). The CDR3 totals 13 residues. The V and J ends lost 4 bases and 0 bases respectively, with 6 bases between them. The DNA of the CDR3 is TGTGCCAGCAGTTCCCCGTACCAAGAGACCCAGTACTTC. This codes for CASSSPYQETQYF.

The genes are TRBV7-9 and TRBJ1-2; D remains ambiguous. The CDR3 is 12 residues long. Germline values: CDR1 SEHNR, CDR2 FQNEAQ (reference sequence). V lost 0 bases and J 8 bases, leaving 7 bases between the germline ends. In DNA, the CDR3 is TGTGCCAGCAGCTTAGCGGCAGGCGGCTACACCTTC. Encoded protein: CASSLAAGGYTF.

J is TRBJ2-2 and V is TRBV6-5; the match to TRBD1 covers 8 bases. The J segment lost 1 base and the V segment lost 4 bases, leaving 2 bases of the junction unmatched. The CDR3 spans 15 residues. CDR1 and CDR2 (germline): MNHEY, SVGAGI. The CDR3 DNA reads as TGTGCCAGCAGTTCCGGACAGGGGAACACCGGGGAGCTGTTTTTT. Protein: CASSSGQGNTGELFF.

The chain joins TRBV28 to TRBJ1-4; TRBD1 might be the D (5 bases). V lost 4 bases and J lost 4, with 19 bases in between. CDR1 and CDR2 from the germline V gene are MDHEN and SYDVKM. The CDR3 runs to 17 residues. Written as DNA, the CDR3 is TGTGCCAGCAGTTCACCAGGTTTAAGGGGCCGTAATGAAAAACTGTTTTTT. It yields the protein CASSSPGLRGRNEKLFF.

CDR3 nucleotides: TGTGCCAGCAGCTCAGGCGGGAACCCCTCCCCCTACGAGCAGTACTTC. This codes for CASSSGGNPSPYEQYF. J is TRBJ2-7 and V is TRBV7-2; perhaps TRBD2 as D (6 bases). The CDR3 has 16 residues. Germline V gives CDR1 SGHTA, CDR2 FQGNSA. Trimming left V 4 bases short and J 2 bases short, with 18 bases between.

The chain employs TRBV7-9 and TRBJ2-7; TRBD2 matches at 12 bases. In germline, CDR1 is SEHNR, CDR2 FQNEAQ (reference sequence). The CDR3 has 15 residues. J gave up 1 base and V 5 bases, and 3 bases lay outside the gene matches. CDR3 region: CASSPLAGGSYEQYF. In nucleotides, the CDR3 is TGTGCCAGCAGCCCGCTAGCGGGGGGGTCCTACGAGCAGTACTTC.

The rearrangement links TRBV7-3 to TRBJ1-5; D might be TRBD1 (5 bases). The V gene lost 2 bases and the J gene lost 7 bases, with 9 bases spanning the gap. CDR3 length equals 13 residues. Germline V gene sequence: CDR1 SGHTA, CDR2 FQGTGA. The CDR3, as DNA: TGTGCCAGCAGCTTACAGGGTGGCCAGCCCCAGCATTTT. Translated, it gives CASSLQGGQPQHF.

The chain has TRBV29-1 and TRBJ2-2, with 8 bases fitting TRBD1. V gave up 6 bases and J gave up 3 bases; unmatched junction bases: 6. CDR1 is SQVTM, CDR2 ANQGSEA, per germline. There are 14 residues in the CDR3. As DNA, the CDR3 is TGCAGCGTCGCAGGGGGCGTCGACACCGGGGAGCTGTTTTTT. Amino acids: CSVAGGVDTGELFF.

CDR3 in amino acids: CSATRRDTQYF. CDR3 sequence (DNA): TGCAGTGCTACCCGTCGGGATACGCAGTATTTT. The chain carries TRBV20-1 and TRBJ2-3; D unresolved. CDR1 and CDR2 (germline): DFQATT, SNEGSKA (reference sequence). Trimming removed 4 bases from V and 6 bases from J, with 8 bases in between. The CDR3 has 11 residues.

This chain joins TRBV6-5 and TRBJ2-1, with D possibly TRBD2 on 6 matching bases. The CDR3 extends over 13 amino acids. V was clipped by 2 bases and J by 9 bases, with 11 bases between them. Germline values: CDR1 MNHEY, CDR2 SVGAGI. CDR3 nucleotide sequence: TGTGCCAGCAGTTACCCGTCCGGGGGTGAGCAGTTCTTC. This gives the protein CASSYPSGGEQFF.

The genes are TRBV6-5 and TRBJ2-7; 9 nucleotides match TRBD2. Germline values: CDR1 MNHEY, CDR2 SVGAGI. V shed 8 bases, J shed 5 bases, and the junction held 7 bases outside the gene matches. The CDR3 sequence is 13 residues long. This CDR3 is CASSGGGVNEQYF. The DNA for the CDR3 is TGTGCCAGCTCCGGCGGGGGGGTAAACGAGCAGTACTTC.

The rearrangement joins TRBV29-1 to TRBJ2-3; a possible D gene is TRBD1 (6 bases). Between the trimmed V and J ends, which lost 3 bases and 6 bases, there was a span of 13 bases. The CDR3 is made up of 13 amino acids. Germline lookup yields CDR1 SQVTM and CDR2 ANQGSEA. The CDR3 reads CSVEVNRADTQYF. As DNA, the CDR3 is TGCAGCGTTGAGGTAAACAGGGCCGATACGCAGTATTTT.

In this sample, this clone turned up a few times. The chain is built from TRBV19 and TRBJ1-5; perhaps TRBD1 as D (5 bases). Germline V gene sequence: CDR1 LNHDA, CDR2 SQIVND (reference sequence). The V end was cut by 4 bases, the J end by 4 bases, with 14 bases between. The length of the CDR3 is 15 residues. In DNA form, the CDR3 reads TGTGCCAGTAGTACAATGGCGGCAGGGAATCAGCCCCAGCATTTT. The encoded protein is CASSTMAAGNQPQHF.